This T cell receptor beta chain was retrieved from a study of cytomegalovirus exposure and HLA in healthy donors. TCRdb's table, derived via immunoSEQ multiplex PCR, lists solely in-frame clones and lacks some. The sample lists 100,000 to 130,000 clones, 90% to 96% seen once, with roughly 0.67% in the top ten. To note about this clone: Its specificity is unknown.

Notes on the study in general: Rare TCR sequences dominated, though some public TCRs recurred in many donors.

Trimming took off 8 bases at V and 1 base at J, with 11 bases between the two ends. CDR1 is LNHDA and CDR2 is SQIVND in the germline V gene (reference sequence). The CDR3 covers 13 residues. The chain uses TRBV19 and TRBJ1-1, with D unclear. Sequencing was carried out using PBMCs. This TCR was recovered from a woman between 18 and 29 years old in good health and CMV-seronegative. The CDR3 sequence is CASFLSGNTEAFF. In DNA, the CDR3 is TGTGCCAGTTTCTTGTCGGGGAACACTGAAGCTTTCTTT.